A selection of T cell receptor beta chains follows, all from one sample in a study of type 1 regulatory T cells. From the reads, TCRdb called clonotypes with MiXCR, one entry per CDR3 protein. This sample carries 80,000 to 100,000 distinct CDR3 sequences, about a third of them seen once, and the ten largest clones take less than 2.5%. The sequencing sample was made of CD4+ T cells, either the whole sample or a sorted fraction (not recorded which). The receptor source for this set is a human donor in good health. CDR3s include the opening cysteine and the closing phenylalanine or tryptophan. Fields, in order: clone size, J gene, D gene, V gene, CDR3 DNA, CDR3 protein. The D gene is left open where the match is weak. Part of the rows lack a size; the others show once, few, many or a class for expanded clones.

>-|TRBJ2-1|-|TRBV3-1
TGTGCCAGCAGCCAACCTCGAAAAGGGGTTGAGCAGTTCTTC
CASSQPRKGVEQFF
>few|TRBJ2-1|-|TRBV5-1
TGCGCCAGCAGCCTCAGCAGATACAATGAGCAGTTCTTC
CASSLSRYNEQFF
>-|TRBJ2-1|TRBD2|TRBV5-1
TGCGCCAGCAGCTTGAATAGCGGGACCTACAATGAGCAGTTCTTC
CASSLNSGTYNEQFF
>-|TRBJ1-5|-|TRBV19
TGTGCCAGTAGTATGGGGTCAGCGGGCAATCAGCCCCAGCATTTT
CASSMGSAGNQPQHF
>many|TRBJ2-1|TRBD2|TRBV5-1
TGCGCCAGCAGCTGGCGGGAGGGAATTTACAATGAGCAGTTCTTC
CASSWREGIYNEQFF
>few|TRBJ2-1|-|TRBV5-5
TGTGCCAGCAGCAGAGGAGGTGAGAATGAGCAGTTCTTC
CASSRGGENEQFF
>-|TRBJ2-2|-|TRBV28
TGTGCCAGCAGCGCTCTCGCGGGCCTCCGCTCCCCCGGGGGGCTGTTTTTT
CASSALAGLRSPGGLFF
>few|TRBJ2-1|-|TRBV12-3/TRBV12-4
TGTGCCAGCACAGACCTGGCGGGATACAATGAGCAGTTCTTC
CASTDLAGYNEQFF
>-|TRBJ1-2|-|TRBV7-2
TGTGCCAGCAGCTTACAGCCGGGACCCCTTGAATATGGCTACACCTTC
CASSLQPGPLEYGYTF
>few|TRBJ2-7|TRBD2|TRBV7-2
TGTGCCAGCAGCCCCCTAGCGGGTGGGTACGAGCAGTACTTC
CASSPLAGGYEQYF
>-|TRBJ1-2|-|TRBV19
TGTGCCAGTAGTTACGATAAATCGGCCGGCTACACCTTC
CASSYDKSAGYTF
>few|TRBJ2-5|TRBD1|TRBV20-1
TGCAGTGCTCCCCGACAGGGGGCGGGAGAGACCCAGTACTTC
CSAPRQGAGETQYF
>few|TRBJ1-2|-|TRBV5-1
TGCGCCAGCAGCTTGGAAACAGCTAACTATGGCTACACCTTC
CASSLETANYGYTF
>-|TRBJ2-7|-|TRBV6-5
TGTGCCAGCAGTTACGGCAGCCTTCGTGGGGACGAGCAGTACTTC
CASSYGSLRGDEQYF
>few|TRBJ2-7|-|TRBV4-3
TGCGCCAGCAGCCAATCGACACAATCCTACGAGCAGTACTTC
CASSQSTQSYEQYF
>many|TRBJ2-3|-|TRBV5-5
TGTGCCAGCAGTTACGGGGGAGCAGATACGCAGTATTTT
CASSYGGADTQYF
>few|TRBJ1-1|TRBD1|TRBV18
TGTGCCAGCTCACCGAGCAGGGGGACTGAAGCTTTCTTT
CASSPSRGTEAFF
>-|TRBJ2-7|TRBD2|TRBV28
TGTGTCAGCAGTTCTCCGACTAGCGGAGAGCAGTACTTC
CVSSSPTSGEQYF
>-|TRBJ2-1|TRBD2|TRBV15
TGTGCCACCAGACCGAGACTAGCGGGAGTTGTTGGGTATGAGCAGTTCTTC
CATRPRLAGVVGYEQFF
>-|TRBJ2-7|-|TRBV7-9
TGTGCCAGCAGCATCACCAGGGGGAGGTCCTACGAGCAGTACTTC
CASSITRGRSYEQYF
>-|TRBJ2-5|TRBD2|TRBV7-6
TGTGCCAGCAGCTTAGCTGGGCTAGCGGGAGAAGAGACCCAGTACTTC
CASSLAGLAGEETQYF
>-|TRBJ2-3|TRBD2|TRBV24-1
TGTGCCACCAGTGATAGGGAGGGACCCCTAGTCACAGATACGCAGTATTTT
CATSDREGPLVTDTQYF
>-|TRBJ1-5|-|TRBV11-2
TGTGCCAGCAGCTTAGTACCCAAACGACAGTATAGCAATCAGCCCCAGCATTTT
CASSLVPKRQYSNQPQHF
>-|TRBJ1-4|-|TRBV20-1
TGCAGTGCTGCGTTCGGGACAACAACTAATGAAAAACTGTTTTTT
CSAAFGTTTNEKLFF
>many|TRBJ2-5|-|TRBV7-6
TGTGCCAGCAGCCCCCAAGAGACCCAGTACTTC
CASSPQETQYF
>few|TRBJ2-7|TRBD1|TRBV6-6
TGTGCCAGCAGTTACGGGCAGGGGGAGTACTTC
CASSYGQGEYF
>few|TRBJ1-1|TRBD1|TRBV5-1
TGCGCCAGCAGCTTGGCCGGGGACAGGGGCTCTGAAGCTTTCTTT
CASSLAGDRGSEAFF
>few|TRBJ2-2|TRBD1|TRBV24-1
TGTGCCACCAGTGATTTGCAGTGGACAGGCACCGGGGAGCTGTTTTTT
CATSDLQWTGTGELFF
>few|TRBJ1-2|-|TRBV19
TGTGCCAGTAGTCTCAACCCGGGCCAGGGTAGTGGCTACACCTTC
CASSLNPGQGSGYTF
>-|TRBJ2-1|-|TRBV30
TGTGCCTGCCAAAGGACACGAAAGGGAGACAATGAGCAGTTCTTC
CACQRTRKGDNEQFF
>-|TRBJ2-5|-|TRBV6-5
TGTGCCAGCGGACAGGAGACCCAGTACTTC
CASGQETQYF
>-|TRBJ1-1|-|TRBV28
TGTGCCAGCAGTTTAGGAGCCATGAACACTGAAGCTTTCTTT
CASSLGAMNTEAFF
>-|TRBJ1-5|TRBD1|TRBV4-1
TGCGCCAGCAGCCAAATGGACAGGGATTATCAGCCCCAGCATTTT
CASSQMDRDYQPQHF
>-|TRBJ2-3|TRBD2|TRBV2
TGTGCCAGCAGACCTATGACTAGCGGCACAGATACGCAGTATTTT
CASRPMTSGTDTQYF
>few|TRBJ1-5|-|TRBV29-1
TGCAGCGTTGAAACGGCGGTAAATCAGCCCCAGCATTTT
CSVETAVNQPQHF
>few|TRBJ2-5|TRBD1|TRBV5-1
TGCGCCAGCAGCCAGGGGACAGAAGAGACCCAGTACTTC
CASSQGTEETQYF
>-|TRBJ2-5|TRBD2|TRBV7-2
TGTGCCAGCAGCAAATCTAGCGGGAGGGCCAGACAGACCCAGTACTTC
CASSKSSGRARQTQYF